Each of the 19 T cell receptor beta chains below was sequenced from the same sample in a study of blood T cell repertoires in COVID-19. Assay used: immunoSEQ multiplex PCR; TCRdb lists only in-frame clones, some missing. This table holds 70,000 or so clones, roughly four fifths found once. The sequenced sample consisted of peripheral blood. These receptors came from a man in his sixties with COVID-19, enrolled during active disease.

The chain recombines TRBV4-2 with TRBJ2-3, with D uncertain. The CDR3 loop spans 14 amino acids. V lost 0 bases and J lost 5, with 9 bases in between. The germline V gene has CDR1 LGHNA and CDR2 YNFKEQ. CDR3 protein: CASSQDYGQDTQYF. The CDR3 bases are TGTGCCAGCAGCCAAGATTATGGGCAAGATACGCAGTATTTT.

This clone has more than one count but fewer than ten. The rearrangement uses TRBV5-1 and TRBJ1-6, with D possibly TRBD1 on 6 matching bases. Germline CDR1 and CDR2: SGHRS and YFSETQ. This CDR3 contains 16 residues. The germline V and J ends were trimmed by 4 bases and 9 bases, with 20 bases remaining between them. CDR3 in amino acids: CASSPQGQGSSSPLHF. The DNA for the CDR3 is TGCGCCAGCAGCCCCCAAGGGCAGGGGTCATCTTCACCCCTCCACTTT.

The rearrangement links TRBV24-1 to TRBJ2-2; 7 positions match TRBD2. The trim removed 2 bases at V and 4 bases at J, leaving 12 bases unmatched. Germline V gene data show CDR1 as KGHDR and CDR2 as SFDVKD. This CDR3 comprises 18 residues. CDR3 residues: CATSDSGGGMVGTGELFF. CDR3 sequence (DNA): TGTGCCACCAGTGATTCTGGGGGAGGGATGGTTGGCACCGGGGAGCTGTTTTTT.

The gene calls are TRBV10-2 and TRBJ2-2; 11 bases map to TRBD2. This CDR3 comprises 15 residues. The germline CDR1 and CDR2 sequences are WSHSY and SAAADI. V dropped 6 bases and J dropped 10; count of bases not matched to a gene: 10. CDR3 region: CASRISGGVGSELFF. The CDR3 nucleotides are TGCGCCAGCAGGATTAGCGGGGGGGTAGGATCGGAGCTGTTTTTT.

The chain employs TRBV9 and TRBJ2-7; 9 bases agree with TRBD1. This CDR3 contains 13 residues. The V segment lost 8 bases and the J segment 5 bases; nucleotides outside the gene matches: 8. The V gene's germline CDR1 is SGDLS and CDR2 YYNGEE. CDR3 residues: CASTQGAGDEQYF. The DNA of the CDR3 is TGTGCCAGTACACAGGGGGCTGGGGACGAGCAGTACTTC.

This chain connects TRBV24-1 to TRBJ2-1; 9 nucleotides line up with TRBD1. This CDR3 comprises 12 residues. Germline V gives CDR1 KGHDR, CDR2 SFDVKD. With 12 bases clipped from V and 4 bases from J, the junction kept 3 bases outside the gene matches. The CDR3 coding sequence is TGTGCCGCCGGGACAGGGTACAATGAGCAGTTCTTC. It specifies CAAGTGYNEQFF.

The V and J genes are TRBV5-1 and TRBJ2-3; 10 bases are a match to TRBD2. V trimming: 1 base; J trimming: 5 bases; junction bases outside the gene matches: 7. The CDR3 is 16 residues long. Germline-derived CDR1 and CDR2 are SGHRS and YFSETQ. The CDR3 here is CASSLRTSGDGDTQYF. In nucleotides, the CDR3 is TGCGCCAGCAGCTTGAGAACTAGCGGGGATGGAGATACGCAGTATTTT.

The chain combines TRBV5-1 with TRBJ1-2; the D gene is possibly TRBD1 (6 bases). Germline V gene data show CDR1 as SGHRS and CDR2 as YFSETQ. The CDR3 extends over 16 amino acids. Trimming removed 7 bases from V and 6 bases from J, with 25 bases in between. The CDR3 DNA reads TGCGCCAGCCTACCGGGACAACTCCCGTCATTTCATGGCTACACCTTC. Translating it yields CASLPGQLPSFHGYTF.

The rearrangement joins TRBV19 to TRBJ2-3; 9 bases map to TRBD2. The germline CDR1 and CDR2 sequences are LNHDA and SQIVND (reference sequence). V was clipped by 3 bases and J by 4 bases; unmatched bases: 5. This CDR3 has 15 residues. The CDR3 coding sequence is TGTGCCAGTAGTATTCGCGGGGGGGCTGCAGATACGCAGTATTTT. Translating gives CASSIRGGAADTQYF.

The V gene is TRBV24-1, the J gene TRBJ2-2; D is ambiguous. Trimming took off 4 bases at V and 6 bases at J, with 8 bases between the two ends. Germline V gene lookup returns CDR1 KGHDR and CDR2 SFDVKD. This CDR3 is 13 amino acids long. This CDR3 is CATSEKPPGELFF. CDR3 coding DNA: TGTGCCACCAGTGAGAAGCCTCCCGGGGAGCTGTTTTTT.

The chain joins TRBV19 to TRBJ2-6; 8 bases agree with TRBD1. Germline V lookup: CDR1 LNHDA, CDR2 SQIVND (reference sequence). The J segment lost 1 base and the V segment lost 8 bases, leaving 7 bases of the junction unmatched. This CDR3 is built from 16 residues. CDR3 sequence reads: CASVNRGRSGANVLTF. The CDR3, as DNA: TGTGCCAGTGTAAACAGGGGGAGGTCTGGGGCCAACGTCCTGACTTTC.

CDR3 bases: TGTGCCAGTTGTAGTGCAGCGGGGAGCACAGATACGCAGTATTTT. It yields the protein CASCSAAGSTDTQYF. This chain joins TRBV19 and TRBJ2-3; 7 bases are shared with TRBD2. With 8 bases clipped from V and 0 bases from J, the junction kept 8 bases outside the gene matches. The length of the CDR3 is 15 residues. CDR1 LNHDA and CDR2 SQIVND come from the germline V gene (reference sequence).

The chain carries TRBV18 and TRBJ2-2; TRBD1 matches at 11 bases. The CDR3 loop spans 15 amino acids. Germline V gene lookup returns CDR1 KGHSH and CDR2 LQKENI. J gave up 7 bases and V 3 bases, and 4 bases lay outside the gene matches. In DNA form, the CDR3 reads TGTGCCAGCTCACCGGACAGGGGGCAAGACGGGGAGCTGTTTTTT. Protein: CASSPDRGQDGELFF.

The V gene is TRBV19, the J gene TRBJ2-6; D ambiguous. This CDR3 comprises 13 residues. The V end was cut by 6 bases, the J end by 0 bases, with 3 bases between. Germline V gives CDR1 LNHDA, CDR2 SQIVND (reference sequence). This CDR3 reads CASSYSGANVLTF. The CDR3 nucleotides are TGTGCCAGTAGCTACTCTGGGGCCAACGTCCTGACTTTC.

This clone was counted between two and nine times. J is TRBJ2-7 and V is TRBV11-1, with 7 bases aligning to TRBD2. Germline V gene lookup returns CDR1 SGHAT and CDR2 FQDESV (reference sequence). The CDR3 totals 13 residues. Trimming cost V 5 bases and J 4 bases; bases outside gene matches: 5. CDR3 nucleotides: TGTGCCAGCAGCCCGCGCGGGAGATACGAGCAGTACTTC. Amino acids: CASSPRGRYEQYF.

V is TRBV9 and J is TRBJ1-1; 7 bases fit TRBD1. J lost 1 base, V lost 4 bases, and 7 bases had no gene match. Germline CDR1 SGDLS, CDR2 YYNGEE. The CDR3 is made up of 15 amino acids. The DNA for the CDR3 is TGTGCCAGCAGCCCCGGGAGGGACAGGAACACTGAAGCTTTCTTT. Residues: CASSPGRDRNTEAFF.

Comments on this clone: Other DNA sequences in the sample encode the same CDR3. The chain links TRBV7-9 to TRBJ1-3; possible D gene TRBD1, 6 bases. V was shortened by 6 bases and J by 4 bases, with 13 bases between the two germline ends. Germline lookup yields CDR1 SEHNR and CDR2 FQNEAQ (reference sequence). This CDR3 has 14 amino acids. The CDR3 coding sequence is TGTGCCAGCAGTCGTCAGGGGAGAGGAAACACCATATATTTT. This gives the protein CASSRQGRGNTIYF.

This clone has just one count. This chain joins TRBV5-1 and TRBJ2-7; 8 nucleotides line up with TRBD1. CDR3 size: 12 residues. Germline assignment: CDR1 SGHRS and CDR2 YFSETQ. The V segment lost 4 bases and the J segment 12 bases; nucleotides outside the gene matches: 9. CDR3 amino acids: CASSDRDRGRYF. In DNA form, the CDR3 reads TGCGCCAGCAGCGATAGAGACAGGGGAAGGTACTTC.

This clone is judged medium-sized (0.01 to 0.1%). The gene calls are TRBV24-1 and TRBJ2-7; tentatively, D is TRBD1 (6 bases). This CDR3 region has 16 residues. With 4 bases removed from V and 0 bases from J, the gap between germline ends came to 15 bases. The germline V gene has CDR1 KGHDR and CDR2 SFDVKD. The DNA of the CDR3 is TGTGCCACCAGTGACCCGATTCGGGACACCTCCTACGAGCAGTACTTC. Translation: CATSDPIRDTSYEQYF.